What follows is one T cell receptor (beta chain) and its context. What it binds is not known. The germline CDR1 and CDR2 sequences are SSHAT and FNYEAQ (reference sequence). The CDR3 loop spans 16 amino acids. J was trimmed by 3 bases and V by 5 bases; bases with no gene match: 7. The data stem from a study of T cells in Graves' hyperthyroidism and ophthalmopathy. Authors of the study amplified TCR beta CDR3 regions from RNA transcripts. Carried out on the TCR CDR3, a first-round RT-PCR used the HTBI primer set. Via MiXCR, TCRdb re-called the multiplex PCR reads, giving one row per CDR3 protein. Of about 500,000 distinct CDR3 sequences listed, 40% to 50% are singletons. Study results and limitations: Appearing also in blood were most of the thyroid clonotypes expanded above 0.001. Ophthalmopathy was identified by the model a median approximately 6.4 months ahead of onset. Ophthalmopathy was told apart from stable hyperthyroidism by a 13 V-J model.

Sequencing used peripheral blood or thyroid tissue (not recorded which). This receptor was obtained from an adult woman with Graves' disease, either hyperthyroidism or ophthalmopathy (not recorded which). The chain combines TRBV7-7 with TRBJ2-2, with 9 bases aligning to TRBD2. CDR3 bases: TGTGCCAGCAGCCCGATAGCGGGAGTGCACACCGGGGAGCTGTTTTTT. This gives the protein CASSPIAGVHTGELFF.